This TCR beta chain was identified in a study of cytomegalovirus exposure and HLA in healthy donors. Study findings and constraints: The investigators catalogued 164 TCR beta chains as cytomegalovirus-associated.

Separate from the roughly 670-subject first cohort, the approximately 120-subject validation cohort was the one that the donors belonged to. Note on this clone: Its antigen is not known.

Assay used: immunoSEQ multiplex PCR; TCRdb lists only in-frame clones, some missing. The table has 150,000 to 200,000 clones, just under 85% seen once; the top ten hold about 2.3%. The sequenced sample consisted of PBMCs. This sequence was found in a man younger than 40 in good health and CMV-seropositive.

Written as DNA, the CDR3 is TGTGCCAGCAGCACTTACAGGGGCTCTGGAAACACCATATATTTT. It yields the protein CASSTYRGSGNTIYF. The chain carries TRBV7-2 and TRBJ1-3; 7 bases map to TRBD1. CDR3 length equals 15 residues. V shed 5 bases, J shed 0 bases, and the junction held 4 bases outside the gene matches. Germline CDR1 and CDR2: SGHTA and FQGNSA.